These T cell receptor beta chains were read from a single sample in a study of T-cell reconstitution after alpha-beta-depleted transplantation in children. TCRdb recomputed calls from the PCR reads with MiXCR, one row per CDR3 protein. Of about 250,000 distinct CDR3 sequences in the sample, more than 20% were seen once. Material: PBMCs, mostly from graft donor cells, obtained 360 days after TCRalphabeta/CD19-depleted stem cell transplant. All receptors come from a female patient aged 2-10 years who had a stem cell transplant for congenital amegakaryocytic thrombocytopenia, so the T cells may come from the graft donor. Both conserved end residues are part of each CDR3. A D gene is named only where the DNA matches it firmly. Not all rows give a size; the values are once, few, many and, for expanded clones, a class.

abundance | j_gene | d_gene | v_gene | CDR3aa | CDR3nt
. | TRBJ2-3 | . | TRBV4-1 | CASSQGAGQPTDTQYF | TGCGCCAGCAGCCAAGGGGCGGGACAGCCCACAGATACGCAGTATTTT
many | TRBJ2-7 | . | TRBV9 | CASSFSGTKDEQYF | TGTGCCAGCAGCTTCTCCGGGACAAAGGACGAGCAGTACTTC
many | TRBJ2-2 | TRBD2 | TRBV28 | CASSSSGLAGRTGELFF | TGTGCCAGCAGTTCCAGCGGGCTAGCGGGGAGAACCGGGGAGCTGTTTTTT
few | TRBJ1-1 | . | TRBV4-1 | CASSHPLKANTEAFF | TGCGCCAGCAGCCACCCTCTTAAAGCGAACACTGAAGCTTTCTTT
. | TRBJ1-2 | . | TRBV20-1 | CSARDTGTNYGYTF | TGCAGTGCTAGAGATACAGGAACTAACTATGGCTACACCTTC
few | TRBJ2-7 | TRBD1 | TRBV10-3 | CATEPTGTGGYEQYF | TGTGCCACCGAACCAACCGGGACAGGGGGGTACGAGCAGTACTTC
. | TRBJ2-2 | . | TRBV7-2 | CASSTTAVGELFF | TGTGCCAGCAGCACTACGGCGGTCGGGGAGCTGTTTTTT
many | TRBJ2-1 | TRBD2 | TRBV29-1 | CSVSLAGGPSEQFF | TGCAGCGTTAGTTTAGCGGGAGGGCCAAGTGAGCAGTTCTTC
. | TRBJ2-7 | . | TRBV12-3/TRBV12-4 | CASLALWATGNSYEQYF | TGTGCCAGCTTGGCGTTATGGGCAACGGGGAACTCCTACGAGCAGTACTTC
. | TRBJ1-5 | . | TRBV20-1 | CSAPDSNSNQPQHF | TGCAGTGCCCCGGACAGTAATAGCAATCAGCCCCAGCATTTT
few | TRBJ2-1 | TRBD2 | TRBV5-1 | CASSFRGTGLAGYNEQFF | TGCGCCAGCAGCTTTCGAGGAACGGGACTAGCGGGCTACAATGAGCAGTTCTTC
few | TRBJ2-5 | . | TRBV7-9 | CASSLAGPQETQYF | TGTGCCAGCAGCTTAGCTGGCCCACAAGAGACCCAGTACTTC
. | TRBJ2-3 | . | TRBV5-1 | CASSFLRGDTQYF | TGCGCCAGCAGCTTTCTTAGGGGAGATACGCAGTATTTT
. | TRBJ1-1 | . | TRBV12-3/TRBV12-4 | CASSLGTPEAFF | TGTGCCAGCAGTCTCGGGACACCTGAAGCTTTCTTT
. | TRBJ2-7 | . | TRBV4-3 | CASSQVPAGPYEQYF | TGCGCCAGCAGCCAAGTTCCAGCAGGGCCCTACGAGCAGTACTTC
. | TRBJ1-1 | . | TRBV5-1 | CASSLPNTEAFF | TGCGCCAGCAGCTTACCGAACACTGAAGCTTTCTTT
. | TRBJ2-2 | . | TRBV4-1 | CASSHTGLSTGELFF | TGCGCCAGCAGCCATACAGGGCTATCCACCGGGGAGCTGTTTTTT
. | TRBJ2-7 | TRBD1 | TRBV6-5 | CASSYGGTGSYEQYF | TGTGCCAGCAGTTACGGGGGGACAGGGTCCTACGAGCAGTACTTC
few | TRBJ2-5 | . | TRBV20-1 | CRASGTTRRETQYF | TGCAGGGCGTCAGGGACCACCCGAAGAGAGACCCAGTACTTC
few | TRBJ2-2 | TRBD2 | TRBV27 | CASRGGGLAVTGELFF | TGTGCCAGCAGGGGCGGGGGACTAGCTGTTACCGGGGAGCTGTTTTTT
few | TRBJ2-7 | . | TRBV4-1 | CASSQDPALSYEQYF | TGCGCCAGCAGCCAAGACCCGGCCCTCTCCTACGAGCAGTACTTC
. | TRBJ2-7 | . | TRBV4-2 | CASSQGVGEQYF | TGTGCCAGCAGCCAAGGGGTGGGTGAGCAGTACTTC
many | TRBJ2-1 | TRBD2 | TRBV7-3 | CASSLTRTSGHNEQFF | TGTGCCAGCAGCTTAACCCGGACTAGTGGGCACAATGAGCAGTTCTTC
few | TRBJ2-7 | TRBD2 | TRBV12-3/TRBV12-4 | CASSPGTSGSIPFYEQYF | TGTGCCAGCAGCCCCGGGACTAGCGGGAGTATTCCATTCTACGAGCAGTACTTC
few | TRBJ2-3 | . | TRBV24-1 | CAVGSLGADTQYF | TGTGCCGTTGGTAGTCTCGGAGCAGATACGCAGTATTTT